These T cell receptor beta chains were read from a single sample in a study of technical replicates of blood from a handful of donors. The table came from immunoSEQ multiplex PCR; TCRdb's copy has only in-frame clones and leaves some out. The sample consists of approximately 16,000 clones, around 86% of them appearing once. The material sequenced was PBMCs. The receptors stem from a human donor in good health. Both conserved end residues are part of each CDR3. D genes are given only for firm matches. Part of the rows lack a size; the others show once, few, many or a class for expanded clones.

clone size,J gene,V gene,D gene,CDR3 protein,CDR3 DNA
.,TRBJ2-3,TRBV9,TRBD2,CASSPTPRPSGRAQADTQYF,TGTGCCAGCAGCCCCACACCCCGGCCTAGCGGGAGGGCCCAGGCGGATACGCAGTATTTT
.,TRBJ2-5,TRBV15,TRBD2,CATSSPPGGSETQYF,TGTGCCACCAGCAGCCCACCCGGGGGGTCAGAGACCCAGTACTTC
few,TRBJ2-1,TRBV19,TRBD1,CASSQDRASINEQFF,TGTGCCAGTAGTCAAGACAGGGCGTCAATAAATGAGCAGTTCTTC
.,TRBJ2-1,TRBV19,.,CASSIDTNSYNEQFF,TGTGCCAGTAGTATTGACACCAACTCCTACAATGAGCAGTTCTTC
.,TRBJ2-7,TRBV30,.,CAWDFQGSYEQYF,TGTGCCTGGGACTTCCAGGGTTCCTACGAGCAGTACTTC
.,TRBJ2-3,TRBV5-5,TRBD2,CASSLLAGGTTDTQYF,TGTGCCAGCAGCTTGCTGGCGGGAGGGACCACAGATACGCAGTATTTT
once,TRBJ2-7,TRBV29-1,.,CSAGIGRGEQYF,TGCAGCGCCGGGATAGGGAGAGGCGAGCAGTACTTC
few,TRBJ1-5,TRBV28,.,CASSPTGNQPQHF,TGTGCCAGCAGTCCTACAGGGAATCAGCCCCAGCATTTT
once,TRBJ2-3,TRBV5-1,.,CASSRRWDTQYF,TGCGCCAGCAGCCGGAGGTGGGATACGCAGTATTTT
.,TRBJ2-7,TRBV7-6,TRBD2,CASSPIAGSSNEQYF,TGTGCCAGCAGCCCAATAGCGGGATCTTCCAACGAGCAGTACTTC
.,TRBJ2-7,TRBV6-1,TRBD2,CASSELAGVYEQYF,TGTGCCAGCAGTGAACTAGCGGGAGTGTACGAGCAGTACTTC
once,TRBJ2-3,TRBV5-1,TRBD2,CASSLASGTSGSLADTQYF,TGCGCCAGCAGCTTGGCCTCGGGTACTAGCGGGAGTTTGGCAGATACGCAGTATTTT
.,TRBJ2-7,TRBV6-5,.,CASSSGAPLLHYEQYF,TGTGCCAGCAGTTCGGGAGCACCACTTCTCCACTACGAGCAGTACTTC
.,TRBJ2-7,TRBV19,TRBD1,CASSTGQEYEQYF,TGTGCCAGTAGTACGGGACAGGAGTACGAGCAGTACTTC
.,TRBJ2-7,TRBV10-3,TRBD1,CAISGGPGQGVRYEQYF,TGTGCCATCAGTGGAGGGCCGGGACAGGGTGTAAGGTACGAGCAGTACTTC
.,TRBJ2-2,TRBV5-4,TRBD1,CASSLWDSTGELFF,TGTGCCAGCAGCTTGTGGGACAGCACCGGGGAGCTGTTTTTT
once,TRBJ2-7,TRBV18,.,CASSPEGAYEQYF,TGTGCCAGCTCACCCGAGGGGGCCTACGAGCAGTACTTC
once,TRBJ2-1,TRBV4-1,.,CASSQPDYNEQFF,TGCGCCAGCAGCCAACCAGACTACAATGAGCAGTTCTTC
.,TRBJ2-5,TRBV14,.,CASSQAQTYQETQYF,TGTGCCAGCAGCCAAGCACAGACGTACCAAGAGACCCAGTACTTC
few,TRBJ1-2,TRBV29-1,.,CSVEDQQGIYGYTF,TGCAGCGTTGAAGACCAACAGGGCATCTATGGCTACACCTTC
.,TRBJ2-1,TRBV11-2,.,CASTLPSNEQFF,TGTGCCAGCACCCTCCCCAGTAATGAGCAGTTCTTC
.,TRBJ2-1,TRBV30,TRBD2,CAWSRRTSAEQFF,TGTGCCTGGAGCCGAAGGACTAGTGCCGAGCAGTTCTTC
.,TRBJ2-1,TRBV7-9,TRBD2,CASGSPGLGFNEQFF,TGTGCCAGCGGTTCCCCGGGACTAGGGTTCAATGAGCAGTTCTTC
.,TRBJ1-2,TRBV6-5,TRBD1,CASSYMGQGMTYGYTF,TGTGCCAGCAGTTATATGGGACAGGGGATGACCTATGGCTACACCTTC
.,TRBJ2-7,TRBV19,TRBD2,CASSITGLFNEQYF,TGTGCCAGTAGTATAACGGGACTATTTAACGAGCAGTACTTC
.,TRBJ1-5,TRBV27,.,CASSFIDQPQHF,TGTGCCAGCAGTTTTATCGATCAGCCCCAGCATTTT
.,TRBJ2-7,TRBV7-6,TRBD2,CASSLRSGTSYEQYF,TGTGCCAGCAGCCTACGTAGCGGGACCTCCTACGAGCAGTACTTC